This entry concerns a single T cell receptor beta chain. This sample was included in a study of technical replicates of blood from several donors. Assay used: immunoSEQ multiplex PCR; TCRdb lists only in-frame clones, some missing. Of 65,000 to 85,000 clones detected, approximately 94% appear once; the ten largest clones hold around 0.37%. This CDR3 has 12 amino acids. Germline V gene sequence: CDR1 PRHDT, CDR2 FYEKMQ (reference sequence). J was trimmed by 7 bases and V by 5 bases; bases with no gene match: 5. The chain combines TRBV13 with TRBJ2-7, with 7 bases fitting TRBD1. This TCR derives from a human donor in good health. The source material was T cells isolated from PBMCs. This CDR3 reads CASSPTGYEQYF. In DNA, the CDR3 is TGTGCCAGCAGCCCGACAGGGTATGAGCAGTACTTC.